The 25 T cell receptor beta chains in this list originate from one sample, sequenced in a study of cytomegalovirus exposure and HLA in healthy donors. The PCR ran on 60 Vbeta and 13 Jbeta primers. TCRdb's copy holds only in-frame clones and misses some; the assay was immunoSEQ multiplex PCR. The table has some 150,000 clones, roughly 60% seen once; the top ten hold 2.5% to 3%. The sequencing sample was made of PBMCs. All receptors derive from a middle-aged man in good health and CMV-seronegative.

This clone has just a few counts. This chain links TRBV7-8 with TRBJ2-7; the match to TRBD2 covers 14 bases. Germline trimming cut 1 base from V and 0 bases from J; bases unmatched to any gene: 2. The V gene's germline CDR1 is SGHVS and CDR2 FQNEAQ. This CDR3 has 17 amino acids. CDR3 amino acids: CASSLVGTSGSSYEQYF. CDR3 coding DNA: TGTGCCAGCAGCTTAGTTGGGACTAGCGGGAGCTCCTACGAGCAGTACTTC.

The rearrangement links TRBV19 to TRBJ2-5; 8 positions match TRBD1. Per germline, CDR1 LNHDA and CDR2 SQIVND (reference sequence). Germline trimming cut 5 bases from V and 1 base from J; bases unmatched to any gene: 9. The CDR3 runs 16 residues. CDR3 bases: TGTGCCAGTAGTGCCTCGACAGGGGTGGGCCAAGAGACCCAGTACTTC. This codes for CASSASTGVGQETQYF.

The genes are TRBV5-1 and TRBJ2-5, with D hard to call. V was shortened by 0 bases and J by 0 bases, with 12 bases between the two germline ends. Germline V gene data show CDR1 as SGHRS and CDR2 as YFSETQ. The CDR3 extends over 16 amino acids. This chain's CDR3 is CASSLGSFRDQETQYF. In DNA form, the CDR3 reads TGCGCCAGCAGCTTGGGTTCGTTCCGGGACCAAGAGACCCAGTACTTC.

The CDR3 coding sequence is TGTGCCAGCAGCCCCGGACAAGGGTTCTCTGAAGCTTTCTTT. Amino acid sequence: CASSPGQGFSEAFF. The V call is TRBV7-2, the J call TRBJ1-1; the D gene is possibly TRBD1 (5 bases). Trimming took off 5 bases at V and 6 bases at J, with 16 bases between the two ends. The CDR3 has 14 amino acids. The V gene's germline CDR1 is SGHTA and CDR2 FQGNSA.

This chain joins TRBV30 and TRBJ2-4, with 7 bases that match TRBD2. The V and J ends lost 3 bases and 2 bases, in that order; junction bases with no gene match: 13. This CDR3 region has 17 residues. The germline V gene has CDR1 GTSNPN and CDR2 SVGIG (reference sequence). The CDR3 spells CAWRMSSGYLSKNIQYF. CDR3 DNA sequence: TGTGCCTGGAGGATGTCTAGCGGATACCTTTCCAAAAACATTCAGTACTTC.

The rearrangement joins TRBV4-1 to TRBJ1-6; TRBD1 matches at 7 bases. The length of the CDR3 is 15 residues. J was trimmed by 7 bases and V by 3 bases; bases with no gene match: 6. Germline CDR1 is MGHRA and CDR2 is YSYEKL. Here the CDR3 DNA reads TGCGCCAGCAGCCACGGGACAGCCGACAATTCACCCCTCCACTTT. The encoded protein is CASSHGTADNSPLHF.

The CDR3 DNA reads TGTGCCAGCAGTGGCGACTACCGGGACAGGGGGCGAAACACTGAAGCTTTCTTT. It yields the protein CASSGDYRDRGRNTEAFF. The chain is built from TRBV6-1 and TRBJ1-1, with TRBD1 identical over 12 bases. The V and J ends lost 4 bases and 2 bases, in that order; junction bases with no gene match: 11. Germline CDR1 is MNHNS and CDR2 is SASEGT. CDR3 length equals 18 residues.

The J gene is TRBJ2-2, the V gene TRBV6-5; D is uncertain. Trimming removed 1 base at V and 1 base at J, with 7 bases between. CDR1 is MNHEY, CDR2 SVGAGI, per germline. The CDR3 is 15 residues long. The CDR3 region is CASSYWALNTGELFF. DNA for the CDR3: TGTGCCAGCAGTTACTGGGCTCTGAACACCGGGGAGCTGTTTTTT.

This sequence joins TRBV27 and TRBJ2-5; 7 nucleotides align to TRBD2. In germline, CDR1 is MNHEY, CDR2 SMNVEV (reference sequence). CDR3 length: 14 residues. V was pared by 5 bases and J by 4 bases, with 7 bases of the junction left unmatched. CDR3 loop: CASSPWGGTETQYF. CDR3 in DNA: TGTGCCAGCAGTCCCTGGGGAGGGACAGAGACCCAGTACTTC.

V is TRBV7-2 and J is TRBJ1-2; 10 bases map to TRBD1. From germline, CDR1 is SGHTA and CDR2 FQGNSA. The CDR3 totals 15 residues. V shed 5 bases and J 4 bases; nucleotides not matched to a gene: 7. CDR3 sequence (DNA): TGTGCCAGCAGCACTGGGACAGGGGCCGCCTATGGCTACACCTTC. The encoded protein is CASSTGTGAAYGYTF.

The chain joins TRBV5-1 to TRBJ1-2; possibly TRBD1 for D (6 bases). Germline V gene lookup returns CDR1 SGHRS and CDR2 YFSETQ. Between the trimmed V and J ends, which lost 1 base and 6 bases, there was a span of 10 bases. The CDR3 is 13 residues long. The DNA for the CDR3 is TGCGCCAGCAGCTTGTCAGGGGTGGATGGCTACACCTTC. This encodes CASSLSGVDGYTF.

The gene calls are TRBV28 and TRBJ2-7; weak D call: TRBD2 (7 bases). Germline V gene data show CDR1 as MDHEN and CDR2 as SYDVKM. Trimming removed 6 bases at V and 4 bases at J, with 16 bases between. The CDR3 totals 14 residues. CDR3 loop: CASRGGATPYEQYF. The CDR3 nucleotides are TGTGCCAGCAGGGGGGGGGCCACCCCTTACGAGCAGTACTTC.

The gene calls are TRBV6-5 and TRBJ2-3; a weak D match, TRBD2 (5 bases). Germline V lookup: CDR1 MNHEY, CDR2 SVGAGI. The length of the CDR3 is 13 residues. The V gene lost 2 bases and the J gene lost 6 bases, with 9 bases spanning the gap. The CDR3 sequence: CASSYRPGDTQYF. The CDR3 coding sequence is TGTGCCAGCAGTTACCGGCCGGGGGATACGCAGTATTTT.

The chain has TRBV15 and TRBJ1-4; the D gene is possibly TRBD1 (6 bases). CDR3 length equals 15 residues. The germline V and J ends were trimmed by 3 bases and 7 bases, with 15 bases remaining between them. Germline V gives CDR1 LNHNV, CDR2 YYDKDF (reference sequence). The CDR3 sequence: CATSSVRGPTEKLFF. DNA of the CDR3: TGTGCCACCAGCAGCGTGCGGGGGCCCACTGAAAAACTGTTTTTT. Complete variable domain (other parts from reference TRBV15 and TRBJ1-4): DAMVIQNPRYQVTQFGKPVTLSCSQTLNHNVMYWYQQKSSQAPKLLFHYYDKDFNNEADTPDNFQSRRPNTSFCFLDIRSPGLGDTAMYLCATSSVRGPTEKLFFGSGTQLSVL.

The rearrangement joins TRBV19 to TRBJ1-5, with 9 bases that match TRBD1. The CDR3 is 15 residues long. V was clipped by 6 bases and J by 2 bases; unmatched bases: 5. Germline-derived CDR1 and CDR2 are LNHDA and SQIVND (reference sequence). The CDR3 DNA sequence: TGTGCCAGTAGGGGGACAGGGTTTGGCAATCAGCCCCAGCATTTT. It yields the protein CASRGTGFGNQPQHF.

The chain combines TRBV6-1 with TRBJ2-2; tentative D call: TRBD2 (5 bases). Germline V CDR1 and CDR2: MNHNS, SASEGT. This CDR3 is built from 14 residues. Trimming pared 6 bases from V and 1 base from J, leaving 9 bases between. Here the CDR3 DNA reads TGTGCCAGCAGCCGGACTGTGAACACCGGGGAGCTGTTTTTT. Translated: CASSRTVNTGELFF.

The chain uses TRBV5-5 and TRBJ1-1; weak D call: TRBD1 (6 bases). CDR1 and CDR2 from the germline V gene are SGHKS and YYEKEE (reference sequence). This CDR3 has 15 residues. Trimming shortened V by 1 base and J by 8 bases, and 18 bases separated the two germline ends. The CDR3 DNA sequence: TGTGCCAGCAGCTTGCACCCGGACAGCACCGCAGAAGCTTTCTTT. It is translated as CASSLHPDSTAEAFF.

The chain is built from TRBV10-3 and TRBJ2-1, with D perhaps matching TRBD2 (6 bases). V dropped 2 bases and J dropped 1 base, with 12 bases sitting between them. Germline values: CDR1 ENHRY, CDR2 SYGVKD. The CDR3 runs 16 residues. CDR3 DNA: TGTGCCATCAGTGAGGGGACTTTTCTTTCCTACAATGAGCAGTTCTTC. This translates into CAISEGTFLSYNEQFF.

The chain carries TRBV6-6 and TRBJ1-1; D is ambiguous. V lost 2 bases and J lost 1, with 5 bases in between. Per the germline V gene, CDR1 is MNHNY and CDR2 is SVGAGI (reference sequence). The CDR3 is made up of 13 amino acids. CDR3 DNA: TGTGCCAGCAGTTACGTACAGAACACTGAAGCTTTCTTT. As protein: CASSYVQNTEAFF.

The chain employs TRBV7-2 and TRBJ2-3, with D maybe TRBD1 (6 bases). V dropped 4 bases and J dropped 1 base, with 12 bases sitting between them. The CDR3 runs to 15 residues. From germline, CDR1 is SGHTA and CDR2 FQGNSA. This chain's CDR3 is CASSSGVTGTDTQYF. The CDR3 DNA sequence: TGTGCCAGCAGCTCAGGGGTTACGGGCACAGATACGCAGTATTTT.

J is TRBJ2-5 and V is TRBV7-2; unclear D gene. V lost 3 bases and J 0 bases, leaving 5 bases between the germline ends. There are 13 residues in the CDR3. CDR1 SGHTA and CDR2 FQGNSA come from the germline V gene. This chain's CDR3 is CASSFPYQETQYF. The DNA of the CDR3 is TGTGCCAGCAGCTTCCCGTACCAAGAGACCCAGTACTTC.

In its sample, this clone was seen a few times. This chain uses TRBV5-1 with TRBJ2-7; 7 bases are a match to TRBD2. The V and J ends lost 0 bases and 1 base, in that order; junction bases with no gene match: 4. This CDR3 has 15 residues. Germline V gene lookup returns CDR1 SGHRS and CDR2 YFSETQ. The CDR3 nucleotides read TGCGCCAGCAGCTTGGGCACGGGACTATCCTACGAGCAGTACTTC. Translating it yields CASSLGTGLSYEQYF.

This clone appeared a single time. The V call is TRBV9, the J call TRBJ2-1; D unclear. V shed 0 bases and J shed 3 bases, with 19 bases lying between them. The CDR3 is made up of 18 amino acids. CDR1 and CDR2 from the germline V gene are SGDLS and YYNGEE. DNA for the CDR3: TGTGCCAGCAGCGTAGATACCGAGGAGAGGTTTCTCTACAATGAGCAGTTCTTC. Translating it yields CASSVDTEERFLYNEQFF.

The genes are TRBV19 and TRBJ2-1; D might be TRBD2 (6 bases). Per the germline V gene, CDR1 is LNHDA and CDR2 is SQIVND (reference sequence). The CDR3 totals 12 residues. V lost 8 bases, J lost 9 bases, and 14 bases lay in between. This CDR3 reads CASWDSRTEQFF. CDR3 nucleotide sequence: TGTGCCAGTTGGGACTCCCGGACTGAGCAGTTCTTC.

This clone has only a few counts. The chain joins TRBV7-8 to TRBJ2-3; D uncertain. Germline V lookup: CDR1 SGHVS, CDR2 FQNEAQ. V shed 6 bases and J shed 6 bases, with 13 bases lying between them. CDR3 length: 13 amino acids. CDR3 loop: CASSPPSTDTQYF. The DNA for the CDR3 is TGTGCCAGCAGTCCTCCCTCTACGGATACGCAGTATTTT.